This record concerns one T cell receptor beta chain sequence. Its antigen is unknown. This sample also contains other DNA sequences that code for the same CDR3. These data are taken from a study of cytomegalovirus exposure and HLA in healthy donors. Study-wide points: Roughly even sequencing depth across donors was the assumption behind the presence/absence analyses. As a later analysis showed, a missense DCLRE1C variant was linked to trimming of TCR beta V- and J-genes.

With 60 Vbeta and 13 Jbeta primers, the PCR was carried out. Some clones are missing from TCRdb's copy, which holds only in-frame ones; the method was immunoSEQ multiplex PCR. Altogether more than 110,000 clones are present, about 81% being singletons, with the ten largest covering approximately 6.8%. Germline assignment: CDR1 KGHSH and CDR2 LQKENI. The CDR3 covers 15 residues. The V segment lost 3 bases and the J segment 5 bases; nucleotides outside the gene matches: 4. V gene TRBV18 combines with J gene TRBJ1-4; TRBD1 agrees at 9 bases. The sequenced sample was PBMCs. The sequence came from a man aged 30 to 45 in good health and CMV-seronegative. The CDR3 sequence: CASSPPGQGNEKLFF. For the CDR3, the DNA is TGTGCCAGCTCACCCCCGGGACAGGGCAATGAAAAACTGTTTTTT. Using reference TRBV18 and TRBJ1-4 for the parts outside the CDR3, the full variable domain is NAGVMQNPRHLVRRRGQEARLRCSPMKGHSHVYWYRQLPEEGLKFMVYLQKENIIDESGMPKERFSAEFPKEGPSILRIQQVVRGDSAAYFCASSPPGQGNEKLFFGSGTQLSVL.